The next 29 T cell receptor beta chains were all read from a single sample in a study of blood T cell repertoires in COVID-19. Profiling relied on immunoSEQ multiplex PCR, and the TCRdb table lists in-frame clones only, not all of them. The table records approximately 140,000 clones, approximately 86% of them present only once. The sample consisted of peripheral blood. The receptors were gathered from a man between 65 and 85 years old with acute or convalescent COVID-19.

This clone was seen only once. This chain links TRBV28 with TRBJ2-7; 8 nucleotides align to TRBD1. The CDR3 length is 12 residues. Germline trimming cut 9 bases from V and 3 bases from J; bases unmatched to any gene: 4. Germline V gives CDR1 MDHEN, CDR2 SYDVKM. The CDR3 spells CASQGAFYEQYF. The CDR3 region has the DNA TGTGCCAGTCAGGGGGCTTTCTACGAGCAGTACTTC.

The chain carries TRBV28 and TRBJ2-5; 10 nucleotides align to TRBD2. V shed 8 bases and J 4 bases; nucleotides not matched to a gene: 4. This CDR3 is 13 amino acids long. Germline CDR1 MDHEN, CDR2 SYDVKM. CDR3 protein: CASATSGIETQYF. In DNA, the CDR3 is TGTGCCAGCGCCACTAGCGGGATAGAGACCCAGTACTTC.

The chain links TRBV27 to TRBJ2-1, with 10 nucleotides matching TRBD2. Per the germline V gene, CDR1 is MNHEY and CDR2 is SMNVEV (reference sequence). This CDR3 is 17 amino acids long. J was trimmed by 7 bases and V by 5 bases; bases with no gene match: 14. The chain's CDR3 is CASSTASGRGLRNEQFF. In DNA form, the CDR3 reads TGTGCCAGCAGTACTGCTAGCGGGAGAGGGCTGAGGAATGAGCAGTTCTTC.

The chain combines TRBV21-1 with TRBJ1-1. TRBV21-1 is classified as a pseudogene. The CDR3 spans 18 residues. CDR3 amino acids: CASSSPERTGSSNTEAFF. In DNA, the CDR3 is TGTGCCAGCAGCTCACCGGAAAGGACCGGGAGTTCTAACACTGAAGCTTTCTTT.

This chain connects TRBV4-1 to TRBJ2-1; 10 nucleotides line up with TRBD2. The CDR3 has 16 amino acids. The trim removed 2 bases at V and 0 bases at J, leaving 1 base unmatched. The V gene's germline CDR1 is MGHRA and CDR2 YSYEKL. CDR3 sequence: CASSQTSGASYNEQFF. DNA for the CDR3: TGCGCCAGCAGCCAAACTAGCGGGGCCTCCTACAATGAGCAGTTCTTC.

The rearrangement links TRBV4-3 to TRBJ2-7, with TRBD2 matching over 9 bases. Per the germline V gene, CDR1 is LGHNA and CDR2 is YSLEER. CDR3 length equals 15 residues. V gave up 1 base and J gave up 3 bases; unmatched junction bases: 4. The CDR3 DNA follows: TGCGCCAGCAGCCAAGGGACTAGCGAACACTACGAGCAGTACTTC. Translated, it gives CASSQGTSEHYEQYF.

This chain uses TRBV7-3 with TRBJ2-1; the match to TRBD2 covers 14 bases. The CDR3 loop spans 16 amino acids. CDR1 SGHTA and CDR2 FQGTGA come from the germline V gene. The ends lost 1 base at V and 6 bases at J; junction bases unmatched: 2. The CDR3 region has the DNA TGTGCCAGCAGCTTAAAAGGGACTAGCGGGAGCAATGAGCAGTTCTTC. Residues: CASSLKGTSGSNEQFF.

The J gene is TRBJ2-7, the V gene TRBV7-9, with a weak D call TRBD2 (6 bases). V was cut by 5 bases and J by 0 bases, with 14 bases left in between. This CDR3 has 15 residues. Germline V CDR1 and CDR2: SEHNR, FQNEAQ (reference sequence). CDR3: CASSPGTQPSYEQYF. CDR3 in DNA: TGTGCCAGCAGCCCCGGGACTCAACCCTCCTACGAGCAGTACTTC.

The chain links TRBV9 to TRBJ1-2, with TRBD1 as a possible D gene (5 bases). The CDR3 contains 15 residues. Germline values: CDR1 SGDLS, CDR2 YYNGEE. The germline V and J ends were trimmed by 4 bases and 1 base, with 14 bases remaining between them. The CDR3 DNA reads TGTGCCAGCAGCCCGCAGGGATCTGGTAACTATGGCTACACCTTC. This gives the protein CASSPQGSGNYGYTF. Variable domain in full (rest from reference TRBV9 and TRBJ1-2): DSGVTQTPKHLITATGQRVTLRCSPRSGDLSVYWYQQSLDQGLQFLIQYYNGEERAKGNILERFSAQQFPDLHSELNLSSLELGDSALYFCASSPQGSGNYGYTFGSGTRLTVV.

The V call is TRBV10-3, the J call TRBJ1-1, with 7 bases identical to TRBD1. CDR3 length: 14 amino acids. Trimming cost V 7 bases and J 8 bases; bases outside gene matches: 13. From germline, CDR1 is ENHRY and CDR2 SYGVKD. The CDR3 DNA reads TGTGCCATCAAGATTGACAGGGACTTCGAAGAAGCTTTCTTT. This codes for CAIKIDRDFEEAFF.

V is TRBV7-2 and J is TRBJ1-2; TRBD1 agrees at 7 bases. This CDR3 region has 15 residues. Germline V CDR1 and CDR2: SGHTA, FQGNSA. The V and J ends lost 2 bases and 2 bases, in that order; junction bases with no gene match: 5. The CDR3 DNA sequence: TGTGCCAGCAGCTTAATGGTAGGGGGCAACTATGGCTACACCTTC. Translation: CASSLMVGGNYGYTF.

The rearrangement uses TRBV29-1 and TRBJ2-1, with unresolved D. Germline CDR1 reads SQVTM; CDR2 reads ANQGSEA. The CDR3 is 14 amino acids. V was trimmed by 4 bases and J by 4 bases, leaving 14 bases between them. The CDR3 sequence is CSVVFVQIYNEQFF. The CDR3, as DNA: TGCAGCGTTGTATTTGTCCAGATATACAATGAGCAGTTCTTC.

V usage is TRBV28 and J usage is TRBJ2-1; tentative D call: TRBD2 (7 bases). Deletions cut 8 bases from V and 7 bases from J, with 24 bases between. Germline lookup yields CDR1 MDHEN and CDR2 SYDVKM. This CDR3 is built from 16 residues. The CDR3 here is CASRRRGADQRNEQFF. CDR3 DNA sequence: TGTGCCAGCCGGCGTCGGGGGGCTGATCAACGTAATGAGCAGTTCTTC.

V is TRBV5-1 and J is TRBJ2-1, with D perhaps TRBD2 (6 bases). The V gene's germline CDR1 is SGHRS and CDR2 YFSETQ. The V end lost 0 bases, the J end lost 5 bases, and 12 bases lay between the germline ends. This CDR3 region has 15 residues. CDR3 region: CASSLVVSGNNEQFF. The CDR3 coding sequence is TGCGCCAGCAGCTTGGTCGTTAGCGGAAACAATGAGCAGTTCTTC.

V usage is TRBV29-1 and J usage is TRBJ2-3, with D hard to call. Germline lookup yields CDR1 SQVTM and CDR2 ANQGSEA. The CDR3 contains 13 residues. The V gene lost 2 bases and the J gene lost 4 bases, with 10 bases spanning the gap. The CDR3 DNA sequence: TGCAGCGTTGAAACAGTCGGCGCAGATACGCAGTATTTT. It encodes CSVETVGADTQYF.

V usage is TRBV7-8 and J usage is TRBJ2-2; D is unresolved. The germline gives CDR1 SGHVS, CDR2 FQNEAQ. The V and J ends lost 5 bases and 6 bases respectively, with 10 bases between them. The CDR3 has 13 residues. The CDR3 region is CASSTLGSGELFF. The CDR3 DNA is TGTGCCAGCAGCACCCTAGGTTCCGGGGAGCTGTTTTTT.

The CDR3 is CASSGTGGQNEQFF. For the CDR3, the DNA is TGTGCCAGCAGCGGGACAGGGGGCCAGAATGAGCAGTTCTTC. V is TRBV5-4 and J is TRBJ2-1, with 12 positions matching TRBD1. The trim removed 4 bases at V and 7 bases at J, leaving 3 bases unmatched. This CDR3 comprises 14 residues. Germline V gene lookup returns CDR1 SGHNT and CDR2 YYREEE (reference sequence).

V usage is TRBV18 and J usage is TRBJ2-3; TRBD2 matches 9 bases. This CDR3 has 16 amino acids. CDR1 is KGHSH, CDR2 LQKENI, per germline. Trimming took 4 bases from V and 3 from J; bases not matched to a gene: 8. Written as DNA, the CDR3 is TGTGCCAGCTCACGGCAGGTTAGCGGGAGAACAGATACGCAGTATTTT. It encodes CASSRQVSGRTDTQYF. The full variable domain, completed using reference TRBV18 and TRBJ2-3, is NAGVMQNPRHLVRRRGQEARLRCSPMKGHSHVYWYRQLPEEGLKFMVYLQKENIIDESGMPKERFSAEFPKEGPSILRIQQVVRGDSAAYFCASSRQVSGRTDTQYFGPGTRLTVL.

The chain combines TRBV7-2 with TRBJ2-1; D call uncertain. The V end was cut by 2 bases, the J end by 6 bases, with 8 bases between. CDR1 is SGHTA and CDR2 is FQGNSA in the germline V gene. CDR3 size: 13 residues. The CDR3 sequence: CASSLSSPNEQFF. The CDR3 DNA reads TGTGCCAGCAGCTTAAGCTCTCCCAATGAGCAGTTCTTC. The full variable domain, rest sourced from reference TRBV7-2 and TRBJ2-1, is GAGVSQSPSNKVTEKGKDVELRCDPISGHTALYWYRQSLGQGLEFLIYFQGNSAPDKSGLPSDRFSAERTGGSVSTLTIQRTQQEDSAVYLCASSLSSPNEQFFGPGTRLTVL.

This clone has just a few counts. This chain links TRBV7-2 with TRBJ2-7; D ambiguous. CDR1 is SGHTA, CDR2 FQGNSA, per germline. Trimming removed 1 base at V and 6 bases at J, with 13 bases between. The CDR3 totals 14 residues. The CDR3 nucleotides read TGTGCCAGCAGCTTAGACCCCTCTGGCTTCGAGCAGTACTTC. Translated: CASSLDPSGFEQYF.

V usage is TRBV28 and J usage is TRBJ2-5, with TRBD1 matching 7 bases. Germline-derived CDR1 and CDR2 are MDHEN and SYDVKM. The CDR3 loop spans 15 amino acids. Trimming took 4 bases from V and 5 from J; bases not matched to a gene: 10. The CDR3 nucleotides are TGTGCCAGCAGTTCGAGACAGGGTGGGAAGGAGACCCAGTACTTC. This translates into CASSSRQGGKETQYF.

The chain joins TRBV5-5 to TRBJ1-1; D might be TRBD1 (5 bases). CDR3 length equals 14 residues. Germline CDR1 reads SGHKS; CDR2 reads YYEKEE (reference sequence). The V gene lost 7 bases and the J gene lost 1 base, with 14 bases spanning the gap. The CDR3 here is CASVPRGGNTEAFF. In nucleotides, the CDR3 is TGTGCCAGCGTCCCTCGGGGGGGGAACACTGAAGCTTTCTTT.

The V gene is TRBV7-2, the J gene TRBJ2-7; 11 bases map to TRBD2. CDR3 length: 16 residues. Germline V gene data show CDR1 as SGHTA and CDR2 as FQGNSA. V lost 1 base to trimming and J lost 1 base; unmatched junction nucleotides: 3. The CDR3 DNA reads TGTGCCAGCAGCTTAGGTCTAGCGGGAGGATCCTACGAGCAGTACTTC. Its translation is CASSLGLAGGSYEQYF.

The chain couples TRBV4-3 to TRBJ2-3; D gene ambiguous. V gave up 0 bases and J gave up 6 bases, with 7 bases separating them. Germline-derived CDR1 and CDR2 are LGHNA and YSLEER. The CDR3 totals 13 residues. The CDR3 DNA sequence: TGCGCCAGCAGCCAAGATTTCGGGGATACGCAGTATTTT. It is translated as CASSQDFGDTQYF.

The J gene is TRBJ2-1, the V gene TRBV14; maybe TRBD2 (5 bases). This CDR3 region has 15 residues. The V end was cut by 4 bases, the J end by 1 base, with 11 bases between. In germline, CDR1 is SGHDN, CDR2 FVKESK. The CDR3 protein is CASSPRTGSYNEQFF. Written as DNA, the CDR3 is TGTGCCAGCAGCCCAAGGACTGGTTCCTACAATGAGCAGTTCTTC.

The rearrangement joins TRBV5-1 to TRBJ2-3; a weak D match, TRBD1 (6 bases). Trimming pared 3 bases from V and 0 bases from J, leaving 14 bases between. Germline V gene data show CDR1 as SGHRS and CDR2 as YFSETQ. The length of the CDR3 is 16 residues. The CDR3 reads CASSYSGQPSTDTQYF. CDR3 in DNA: TGCGCCAGCAGCTACTCCGGACAGCCCAGCACAGATACGCAGTATTTT.

The V call is TRBV5-1, the J call TRBJ2-7; tentative D call: TRBD1 (6 bases). The germline V and J ends were trimmed by 2 bases and 6 bases, with 18 bases remaining between them. Germline assignment: CDR1 SGHRS and CDR2 YFSETQ. The length of the CDR3 is 15 residues. CDR3 DNA sequence: TGCGCCAGCAGCTTAAGTATAGGGGGAGAAGGCGAGCAGTACTTC. It translates to CASSLSIGGEGEQYF.

This chain uses TRBV4-3 with TRBJ2-5, with 8 nucleotides matching TRBD1. Unmatched junction bases numbered 8, after V lost 0 bases and J lost 5 bases. Germline V gene data show CDR1 as LGHNA and CDR2 as YSLEER. The CDR3 is 16 residues long. The CDR3 reads CASSQDAPGGRETQYF. CDR3 DNA sequence: TGCGCCAGCAGCCAAGATGCGCCAGGGGGCCGGGAGACCCAGTACTTC.

This chain links TRBV2 with TRBJ2-3; no clear D gene. The V gene lost 4 bases and the J gene lost 1 base, with 6 bases spanning the gap. CDR3 length equals 13 residues. Germline V gives CDR1 SNHLY, CDR2 FYNNEI. The CDR3 region is CASSVPRTDTQYF. The DNA of the CDR3 is TGTGCCAGCAGTGTTCCTCGCACAGATACGCAGTATTTT.